The next 25 T cell receptor beta chains were all read from a single sample in a study of cytomegalovirus exposure and HLA in healthy donors. In the PCR, 60 Vbeta and 13 Jbeta primers were used. Measured with immunoSEQ multiplex PCR; TCRdb has only the in-frame clones, and not every one. Of 120,000 or so clones in the sample, over 75% were seen once. Input material: PBMCs. The receptors derive from a young man in good health and CMV-seropositive.

The chain recombines TRBV6-1 with TRBJ2-3; possible D gene TRBD2, 6 bases. The germline V gene encodes CDR1 MNHNS and CDR2 SASEGT. V lost 8 bases and J 8 bases, leaving 23 bases between the germline ends. This CDR3 spans 15 amino acids. The CDR3, as DNA: TGTGCCAGCCAGGAAAGTTTAGCGGTGCGCGGTACGCAGTATTTT. It translates to CASQESLAVRGTQYF.

This clone was seen a few times. V gene TRBV5-8 combines with J gene TRBJ1-2; 11 nucleotides agree with TRBD1. Germline trimming cut 4 bases from V and 4 bases from J; bases unmatched to any gene: 6. The CDR3 spans 15 residues. The germline V gene encodes CDR1 SGHTS and CDR2 YDEGEE. CDR3 residues: CASSEDRGRSYGYTF. The CDR3 DNA reads TGTGCCAGCAGCGAGGACAGGGGGCGAAGCTATGGCTACACCTTC.

The rearrangement uses TRBV19 and TRBJ2-1; a possible D gene is TRBD1 (5 bases). Trimming removed 4 bases from V and 4 bases from J, with 8 bases in between. Germline V gene lookup returns CDR1 LNHDA and CDR2 SQIVND (reference sequence). The CDR3 loop spans 13 amino acids. The CDR3 DNA is TGTGCCAGTAGTACAGGGTTGTACAATGAGCAGTTCTTC. This sequence encodes CASSTGLYNEQFF.

The genes are TRBV6-6 and TRBJ1-1, with D tentatively TRBD1 (6 bases). The CDR3 totals 11 residues. Germline-derived CDR1 and CDR2 are MNHNY and SVGAGI (reference sequence). The V gene lost 5 bases and the J gene lost 7 bases, with 8 bases spanning the gap. The chain's CDR3 is CASSQGIEAFF. CDR3 nucleotide sequence: TGTGCCAGCAGTCAGGGGATTGAAGCTTTCTTT.

The CDR3 is CASSYTVNTEAFF. CDR3 sequence (DNA): TGTGCCAGCAGCTACACAGTGAACACTGAAGCTTTCTTT. The rearrangement uses TRBV5-4 and TRBJ1-1; the D is unclear. V lost 3 bases to trimming and J lost 0 bases, with 6 bases between them. CDR1 SGHNT and CDR2 YYREEE come from the germline V gene (reference sequence). The CDR3 has 13 residues.

This clone was detected only a few times. The V gene is TRBV27, the J gene TRBJ2-1; TRBD2 matches at 11 bases. The CDR3 is 14 amino acids. With 3 bases clipped from V and 10 bases from J, the junction kept 5 bases outside the gene matches. CDR1 MNHEY and CDR2 SMNVEV come from the germline V gene (reference sequence). Written as DNA, the CDR3 is TGTGCCAGCAGTTTTACCTTAGCGGGAGGGGAGCAGTTCTTC. This translates into CASSFTLAGGEQFF.

This chain joins TRBV6-5 and TRBJ2-7, with TRBD1 matching over 9 bases. The CDR3 has 15 residues. From germline, CDR1 is MNHEY and CDR2 SVGAGI. V lost 4 bases, J lost 3 bases, and 7 bases stayed unmatched. The CDR3 DNA reads TGTGCCAGCAGTTTCACGACAGGGGGGTTCTACGAGCAGTACTTC. Translating gives CASSFTTGGFYEQYF.

The rearrangement links TRBV5-4 to TRBJ1-6; D remains unclear. Trimming pared 4 bases from V and 4 bases from J, leaving 12 bases between. CDR3 size: 15 residues. Germline CDR1 is SGHNT and CDR2 is YYREEE (reference sequence). CDR3 DNA sequence: TGTGCCAGCAGCGTTGGAACAGTTTATAATTCACCCCTCCACTTT. Translated: CASSVGTVYNSPLHF.

The V and J genes are TRBV7-6 and TRBJ1-1, with D perhaps matching TRBD1 (6 bases). From germline, CDR1 is SGHVS and CDR2 FNYEAQ. The V and J ends lost 4 bases and 3 bases respectively, with 18 bases between them. CDR3 size: 16 residues. DNA for the CDR3: TGTGCCAGCAGCTCCCGTGACAGGACGGCCGACACTGAAGCTTTCTTT. Translation gives CASSSRDRTADTEAFF.

The chain is built from TRBV5-6 and TRBJ1-1; 8 bases align to TRBD1. The CDR3 runs to 14 residues. CDR1 is SGHDT, CDR2 YYEEEE, per germline. Trimming took 2 bases from V and 6 from J; bases not matched to a gene: 6. CDR3 residues: CASSFGQGSAEAFF. CDR3 nucleotide sequence: TGTGCCAGCAGCTTCGGACAGGGATCCGCTGAAGCTTTCTTT.

The V and J genes are TRBV18 and TRBJ1-1; perhaps TRBD1 as D (5 bases). The CDR3 runs to 11 residues. The germline V gene encodes CDR1 KGHSH and CDR2 LQKENI. Trimming removed 5 bases at V and 11 bases at J, with 12 bases between. The CDR3 loop reads CASSSGLGAFF. The DNA for the CDR3 is TGTGCCAGCTCATCAGGGTTAGGGGCTTTCTTT.

The genes are TRBV2 and TRBJ2-1; D not resolved. CDR1 is SNHLY and CDR2 is FYNNEI in the germline V gene. The V and J ends lost 4 bases and 8 bases respectively, with 6 bases between them. CDR3 length: 11 residues. The CDR3 nucleotides read TGTGCCAGCAGTGTCGGTGATGAGCAGTTCTTC. Encoded protein: CASSVGDEQFF.

The chain couples TRBV4-1 to TRBJ2-1; TRBD2 matches at 7 bases. Looked up from germline, CDR1 is MGHRA and CDR2 is YSYEKL. V was pared by 1 base and J by 3 bases, with 9 bases of the junction left unmatched. CDR3 length: 17 residues. CDR3: CASSQAISGLRYNEQFF. CDR3 nucleotides: TGCGCCAGCAGCCAAGCAATCTCGGGACTACGCTACAATGAGCAGTTCTTC.

This clone was seen just once. V usage is TRBV10-2 and J usage is TRBJ1-4; D is possibly TRBD1 (6 bases). Trimming pared 6 bases from V and 8 bases from J, leaving 13 bases between. Germline CDR1 WSHSY, CDR2 SAAADI. There are 13 residues in the CDR3. CDR3 sequence: CASRTRTVEKLFF. The CDR3 coding sequence is TGCGCCAGCAGAACCAGGACAGTAGAAAAACTGTTTTTT.

The chain is built from TRBV5-6 and TRBJ1-1; D is possibly TRBD1 (5 bases). The V end was cut by 1 base, the J end by 4 bases, with 8 bases between. Germline V gives CDR1 SGHDT, CDR2 YYEEEE. This CDR3 comprises 13 residues. CDR3 sequence reads: CASSLRGPTEAFF. The CDR3, as DNA: TGTGCCAGCAGCTTGAGGGGTCCCACTGAAGCTTTCTTT. The full variable domain, rest sourced from reference TRBV5-6 and TRBJ1-1, is DAGVTQSPTHLIKTRGQQVTLRCSPKSGHDTVSWYQQALGQGPQFIFQYYEEEERQRGNFPDRFSGHQFPNYSSELNVNALLLGDSALYLCASSLRGPTEAFFGQGTRLTVV.

This clone was found a few times. The V and J genes are TRBV6-1 and TRBJ2-7; a weak D match, TRBD1 (7 bases). The V end lost 5 bases, the J end lost 5 bases, and 16 bases lay between the germline ends. The CDR3 runs 14 residues. CDR1 is MNHNS and CDR2 is SASEGT in the germline V gene. Here the CDR3 reads CASSTRDSLDEQYF. The CDR3 DNA is TGTGCCAGCAGTACGCGGGACAGCTTAGACGAGCAGTACTTC.

This rearrangement joins TRBV5-1 to TRBJ1-4; D remains ambiguous. Trimming pared 4 bases from V and 6 bases from J, leaving 16 bases between. Germline lookup yields CDR1 SGHRS and CDR2 YFSETQ. The CDR3 runs to 15 residues. Written as DNA, the CDR3 is TGCGCCAGCAGCCCTGGATCTCGGGAAGATGAAAAACTGTTTTTT. Its translation is CASSPGSREDEKLFF.

In DNA, the CDR3 is TGTGCCTGGGGCCCCCCACCGGGTCCTAGCACAGATACGCAGTATTTT. It specifies CAWGPPPGPSTDTQYF. The V call is TRBV30, the J call TRBJ2-3, with D unclear. CDR3 size: 16 residues. Germline V gene sequence: CDR1 GTSNPN, CDR2 SVGIG (reference sequence). V shed 5 bases and J shed 0 bases, with 18 bases lying between them. The variable domain in full, with the rest retrieved from reference TRBV30 and TRBJ2-3, is SQTIHQWPATLVQPVGSPLSLECTVEGTSNPNLYWYRQAAGRGLQLLFYSVGIGQISSEVPQNLSASRPQDRQFILSSKKLLLSDSGFYLCAWGPPPGPSTDTQYFGPGTRLTVL.

The CDR3 is CSVEEGGSLGTEAFF. DNA of the CDR3: TGCAGCGTTGAAGAAGGGGGCAGTCTGGGGACTGAAGCTTTCTTT. The J gene is TRBJ1-1, the V gene TRBV29-1; 7 nucleotides match TRBD1. Germline V gene lookup returns CDR1 SQVTM and CDR2 ANQGSEA. This CDR3 is built from 15 residues. Losses at the gene ends were 0 bases for V and 5 bases for J; bases not matched to a gene: 9.

The J gene is TRBJ1-1, the V gene TRBV9; possibly TRBD1 for D (6 bases). The CDR3 length is 15 residues. V dropped 0 bases and J dropped 1 base, with 10 bases sitting between them. In germline, CDR1 is SGDLS, CDR2 YYNGEE. The CDR3 coding sequence is TGTGCCAGCAGCGTAGACCCGGGACAGAACACTGAAGCTTTCTTT. It encodes CASSVDPGQNTEAFF. The complete variable domain, with remaining parts taken from reference TRBV9 and TRBJ1-1, reads DSGVTQTPKHLITATGQRVTLRCSPRSGDLSVYWYQQSLDQGLQFLIQYYNGEERAKGNILERFSAQQFPDLHSELNLSSLELGDSALYFCASSVDPGQNTEAFFGQGTRLTVV.

This clone was detected only a few times. This chain connects TRBV30 to TRBJ2-1; 9 nucleotides match TRBD2. Germline loops: CDR1 GTSNPN, CDR2 SVGIG (reference sequence). The junction had 20 bases not matched to a gene; V was cut back by 3 bases and J by 5 bases. The CDR3 spans 19 residues. CDR3 sequence reads: CAWRWEASGNGWAHNEQFF. The CDR3 nucleotides read TGTGCCTGGAGGTGGGAGGCTAGCGGGAACGGATGGGCACACAATGAGCAGTTCTTC.

V usage is TRBV2 and J usage is TRBJ1-2; 8 bases map to TRBD1. CDR1 SNHLY and CDR2 FYNNEI come from the germline V gene. V lost 2 bases to trimming and J lost 6 bases; unmatched junction nucleotides: 8. The CDR3 sequence is 15 residues long. This CDR3 is CASSELAGGVNGYTF. DNA of the CDR3: TGTGCCAGCAGTGAACTGGCAGGGGGCGTGAATGGCTACACCTTC. The complete variable domain, with remaining parts taken from reference TRBV2 and TRBJ1-2, reads EPEVTQTPSHQVTQMGQEVILRCVPISNHLYFYWYRQILGQKVEFLVSFYNNEISEKSEIFDDQFSVERPDGSNFTLKIRSTKLEDSAMYFCASSELAGGVNGYTFGSGTRLTVV.

The chain is built from TRBV4-1 and TRBJ1-5; 11 nucleotides match TRBD1. CDR1 and CDR2 from the germline V gene are MGHRA and YSYEKL. The V segment lost 4 bases and the J segment 11 bases; nucleotides outside the gene matches: 7. The CDR3 length is 14 residues. Here the CDR3 DNA reads TGCGCCAGCAGCCTGGGACAGGGGGAAGGAGCCCAGCATTTT. Translated: CASSLGQGEGAQHF.

The chain links TRBV11-3 to TRBJ2-7; 7 bases align to TRBD1. Unmatched junction bases numbered 5, after V lost 1 base and J lost 5 bases. The germline gives CDR1 SGHNT, CDR2 YENEEA. The CDR3 contains 14 residues. The CDR3 DNA reads TGTGCCAGCAGCTTAGGACAGGGCCCCAACGAGCAGTACTTC. Translated, it gives CASSLGQGPNEQYF.

The rearrangement uses TRBV29-1 and TRBJ2-1; D is possibly TRBD1 (5 bases). V lost 4 bases and J lost 8, with 15 bases in between. The CDR3 loop spans 13 amino acids. Per germline, CDR1 SQVTM and CDR2 ANQGSEA. For the CDR3, the DNA is TGCAGCGTTGGGGGAATGGGGCCCGATGAGCAGTTCTTC. The encoded protein is CSVGGMGPDEQFF.